The entry below gives a single T cell receptor (beta chain) sequence along with its context. This clonotype appeared a single time. Its antigen remains unidentified. Per-base quality was not reported, and no clone a single base away is much larger than it. A lone read gives weak evidence. This specimen's treatment or condition label, per the study, means: allogeneic hematopoietic cell transplantation with graft depleted of TCRalphabeta T cells and CD19 B cells. The children who served as transplant recipients had been given grafts of TCRalphabeta/CD19-depleted allogeneic hematopoietic cells. This sample is part of a study of T-cell reconstitution after alpha-beta-depleted transplantation in children (dated by TCRdb to 2016 to 2018). Some background on the complete study: Using TCR repertoire profiling, the study quantitatively followed how T-cell immune reconstitution unfolded in children after TCRalphabeta/CD19-depleted allogeneic hematopoietic cell transplantation. Here is what the overall study found, with its caveats: The apparently early recovery of alphabetaT-cell counts about two months after transplant reportedly depended on only several hundred rapidly expanded clones that came from non-depleted graft cells. Hyperexpanded clone frequencies declined over subsequent months; after one year, T-cell counts and TCRbeta diversity were mostly attributed to newly produced T cells. The high TCRbeta diversity at day 60 in some patients was ascribed to recipient T cells and intrathymic progenitors that had survived conditioning.

Library prep was done by PCR. Sequencing was performed on an Illumina HiSeq 2500. To normalize quantification of the TCRbeta repertoire, the TCR libraries were built with molecular barcoding that relied on unique molecular identifiers. TCRdb itself trimmed the public reads at Q25 with fastp, ran MiXCR and retained productive beta chains. Every CDR3 protein is listed once, alongside the most common genes and DNA of its rows. Here the sample has hundreds of thousands of distinct CDR3 sequences; 15% to 20% occur a single time. 25% to 35% of the sample is held by the ten biggest clonotypes. This TCR was sampled from a boy younger than two who had a stem cell transplant for Wiskott-Aldrich syndrome, so the T cells may come from the graft donor. Specimen: PBMCs, mostly from graft donor cells, collected 360 days after TCRalphabeta/CD19-depleted stem cell transplant.

The DNA sequence reads TGCGCCAGCAGCTTCGGGGGGCTCAGATACGAGCAGTACTTC. It specifies CASSFGGLRYEQYF. The chain is encoded by TRBV5-1 joined to TRBJ2-7; perhaps TRBD2 is the D gene, with 7 bases matching. Looking up the germline V gene yields CDR1 SGHRS and CDR2 YFSETQ. The CDR3 numbers 14 residues from cysteine through phenylalanine. Left in the record is the CDR3 DNA by itself, 42 bases read in frame from the first base. Trimming takes 2 bases from V and 4 bases from J, and the germline ends sit 13 bases apart.